Listed below are T cell receptor beta chains from one sample, sequenced in a study of beta chain features in type 1 diabetes. The method was immunoSEQ multiplex PCR; TCRdb's version includes in-frame clones alone and lacks a portion of them. Of hundreds of thousands of clones in the sample, about 29% are singletons; the top ten hold 0.05% to 0.065%. Sequences were obtained from naive CD4+ T cells from blood. Every receptor here comes from a man between 18 and 35 years old in good health. Each CDR3 is given with its conserved first and last residue. D genes are given only for firm matches. Size tells how often a clone was seen (once, few, many) or the class of an expanded clone, and some rows leave it out.

clone_size	v_call	d_call	j_call	cdr3_nt	cdr3_aa
few	TRBV30	-	TRBJ1-1	TGTGCCTGGAGTCTTCAGGGAAACACTGAAGCTTTCTTT	CAWSLQGNTEAFF
-	TRBV7-2	-	TRBJ1-1	TGTGCCAGCAGCTTAGCACTTTCAAGGGCCGAAGCTTTCTTT	CASSLALSRAEAFF
-	TRBV7-9	TRBD1	TRBJ1-2	TGTGCCAGCAGCCGCATGGGACAGGGGAATGGCTACACCTTC	CASSRMGQGNGYTF
few	TRBV30	-	TRBJ2-5	TGTGCCTGGAGCGCTGACAGGATACAAGAGACCCAGTACTTC	CAWSADRIQETQYF
-	TRBV15	-	TRBJ1-4	TGTGCCACCAGCAGAGTTGCGGGCAGGGCAAGCGAAAAACTGTTTTTT	CATSRVAGRASEKLFF
few	TRBV7-2	-	TRBJ2-7	TGTGCCAGCAGCTTGCAGGGAGGATTCCGCTACGAGCAGTACTTC	CASSLQGGFRYEQYF
-	TRBV5-1	-	TRBJ2-3	TGCGCCAGCAGCGACAGGGAGGACACAGATACGCAGTATTTT	CASSDREDTDTQYF
-	TRBV7-7	-	TRBJ2-1	TGTGCCAGCAGCTCCCGGGCGGGACCTTACAATGAGCAGTTCTTC	CASSSRAGPYNEQFF
-	TRBV30	-	TRBJ1-1	TGTGCCTGGAGTCTGGAGGGTCGCCTTACTGAAGCTTTCTTT	CAWSLEGRLTEAFF
few	TRBV4-1	TRBD1	TRBJ2-7	TGCGCCAGCAGCCGTGCGACAGGGTCTCGGGAGCAGTACTTC	CASSRATGSREQYF
-	TRBV6-5	-	TRBJ1-2	TGTGCCAGCAGTTACGGGCAGGCGGGCGGCTACACCTTC	CASSYGQAGGYTF
-	TRBV19	TRBD1	TRBJ1-2	TGTGCCAGTAGTCCACCGGACAGGGAAAACTATGGCTACACCTTC	CASSPPDRENYGYTF
-	TRBV29-1	TRBD1	TRBJ1-2	TGCAGCGCGAGGGGGGACAGCTCTCTCTATGGCTACACCTTC	CSARGDSSLYGYTF
-	TRBV19	TRBD1	TRBJ2-7	TGTGCCAGTAGTCCCCTGGGACAGGGGGTTTACGAGCAGTACTTC	CASSPLGQGVYEQYF
-	TRBV25-1	TRBD1	TRBJ2-7	TGTGCCAGCCGGGACAGGGGCCCCTACGAGCAGTACTTC	CASRDRGPYEQYF
few	TRBV18	-	TRBJ2-1	TGTGCCAGCTCACCGTCACTTGGCTCCTACAATGAGCAGTTCTTC	CASSPSLGSYNEQFF
-	TRBV27	TRBD1	TRBJ2-3	TGTGCCAGCAGTCCGGACAGGGGCGGGTATACGCAGTATTTT	CASSPDRGGYTQYF
-	TRBV30	-	TRBJ1-1	TGTGCCCGTGGGGCGGACACTGAAGCTTTCTTT	CARGADTEAFF
-	TRBV10-1	-	TRBJ2-3	TGCGCCAGCAGTGCTAGCACAGATACGCAGTATTTT	CASSASTDTQYF
-	TRBV28	TRBD1	TRBJ2-4	TGTGCCAGCAGTACAAGGACAGGGTTGATGGCCAAAAACATTCAGTACTTC	CASSTRTGLMAKNIQYF